The rows below give T cell receptor beta chains drawn from one sample of a study of T cells in Graves' hyperthyroidism and ophthalmopathy. TCRdb itself ran the multiplex PCR reads through MiXCR, one entry per CDR3 protein. The table has some 500,000 distinct CDR3 sequences, roughly 15% seen once; the top ten hold around 28%. The sequenced sample consisted of blood. These receptors were obtained from a woman aged 25 to 39 with Graves' ophthalmopathy. The CDR3 runs from the conserved cysteine through the conserved F or W. Each record gives: D gene, V gene, clone size, J gene, CDR3 DNA, CDR3 protein. The D gene is left open where the match is weak. Some rows mark clone size as missing; the rest say once, few, many or name a class of expanded clone.

D gene: TRBD1; V gene: TRBV30; clone size: many; J gene: TRBJ2-2; CDR3 DNA: TGTGCCTGGCGGACAGGGTTAGGCACCGGGGAGCTGTTTTTT; CDR3 protein: CAWRTGLGTGELFF
D gene: TRBD2; V gene: TRBV12-3/TRBV12-4; clone size: -; J gene: TRBJ2-1; CDR3 DNA: TGTGCCAGCAGTCCGACTAGCGGGGCCTACGGTGAGCAGTTCTTC; CDR3 protein: CASSPTSGAYGEQFF
D gene: -; V gene: TRBV29-1; clone size: few; J gene: TRBJ2-3; CDR3 DNA: TGCAGCGTTCGGGACTCCCACTATACGCAGTATTTT; CDR3 protein: CSVRDSHYTQYF
D gene: -; V gene: TRBV12-3/TRBV12-4; clone size: few; J gene: TRBJ1-5; CDR3 DNA: TGTGCCAGCAGTTTGCAAAGACAGGGCAATCAGCCCCAGCATTTT; CDR3 protein: CASSLQRQGNQPQHF
D gene: -; V gene: TRBV24-1; clone size: -; J gene: TRBJ2-3; CDR3 DNA: TGTGCCACCAGTGACTCGGGACGGGGCACAGATACGCAGTATTTT; CDR3 protein: CATSDSGRGTDTQYF
D gene: TRBD1; V gene: TRBV7-8; clone size: many; J gene: TRBJ2-3; CDR3 DNA: TGTGCCAGCACCCTAAACACAGGGGGCACAGATACGCAGTATTTT; CDR3 protein: CASTLNTGGTDTQYF
D gene: TRBD1; V gene: TRBV7-3; clone size: few; J gene: TRBJ1-6; CDR3 DNA: TGTGCCAGCAGCTTTCTCGGGACAGAAAATTCACCCCTCCACTTT; CDR3 protein: CASSFLGTENSPLHF
D gene: -; V gene: TRBV15; clone size: -; J gene: TRBJ1-3; CDR3 DNA: TGTGCCACCAGCAGAGCTCAGCTAATCTCTGGAAACACCATATATTTT; CDR3 protein: CATSRAQLISGNTIYF
D gene: -; V gene: TRBV5-4; clone size: once; J gene: TRBJ2-7; CDR3 DNA: TGTGCCAGCAGCCCTAGCCCGGAGTCCTACAATGAGCAGTACTTC; CDR3 protein: CASSPSPESYNEQYF
D gene: -; V gene: TRBV20-1; clone size: few; J gene: TRBJ2-1; CDR3 DNA: TGCAGTGCTAGAGATGGGGGGTCTAGCGCTAATGAGCAGTTCTTC; CDR3 protein: CSARDGGSSANEQFF
D gene: -; V gene: TRBV12-3/TRBV12-4; clone size: many; J gene: TRBJ2-3; CDR3 DNA: TGTGCCAGCACCCTCTGGGGGAGAGATTCAGATACGCAGTATTTT; CDR3 protein: CASTLWGRDSDTQYF
D gene: -; V gene: TRBV28; clone size: many; J gene: TRBJ1-3; CDR3 DNA: TGTGCCAGCAGTTTAGTGGGGGGACATTTCTCTGGAAACACCATATATTTT; CDR3 protein: CASSLVGGHFSGNTIYF
D gene: -; V gene: TRBV7-9; clone size: few; J gene: TRBJ2-1; CDR3 DNA: TGTGCCAGCACCCACGGGGGATTGAATGAGCAGTTCTTC; CDR3 protein: CASTHGGLNEQFF
D gene: TRBD1; V gene: TRBV5-5; clone size: many; J gene: TRBJ2-7; CDR3 DNA: TGTGCCAGCAGCTCATCCGGGACAGACTACGAGCAGTACTTC; CDR3 protein: CASSSSGTDYEQYF
D gene: -; V gene: TRBV6-2/TRBV6-3; clone size: few; J gene: TRBJ1-2; CDR3 DNA: TGTGCCAGCATCGGGAACAGGCACAAAGCTAACTATAGCTACACCTTC; CDR3 protein: CASIGNRHKANYSYTF
D gene: TRBD1; V gene: TRBV27; clone size: many; J gene: TRBJ1-1; CDR3 DNA: TGTGCCAGCAGTTCCCCCGGGACAGGGGACACTGAAGCTTTCTTT; CDR3 protein: CASSSPGTGDTEAFF
D gene: -; V gene: TRBV9; clone size: few; J gene: TRBJ2-3; CDR3 DNA: TGTGCCAGCAGCCCTCGTGTGGGAGATACGCAGTATTTT; CDR3 protein: CASSPRVGDTQYF
D gene: -; V gene: TRBV28; clone size: many; J gene: TRBJ1-5; CDR3 DNA: TGTGCCAGCGAGGGGGGGGGGAGTAATCAGCCCCAGCATTTT; CDR3 protein: CASEGGGSNQPQHF
D gene: -; V gene: TRBV9; clone size: few; J gene: TRBJ2-1; CDR3 DNA: TGTGCCAGCAGCGCCCGTTCCCGAGGCTCCTACAATGAGCAGTTCTTC; CDR3 protein: CASSARSRGSYNEQFF
D gene: -; V gene: TRBV7-6; clone size: -; J gene: TRBJ1-1; CDR3 DNA: TGTGCCAGCAGCTTAGCTTTTGGGGCCGAAGCTTTCTTT; CDR3 protein: CASSLAFGAEAFF
D gene: -; V gene: TRBV10-3; clone size: many; J gene: TRBJ2-2; CDR3 DNA: TGTGCCATCAGTGAAGGCCCCCCGAACACCGGGGAGCTGTTTTTT; CDR3 protein: CAISEGPPNTGELFF
D gene: TRBD2; V gene: TRBV3-1; clone size: many; J gene: TRBJ2-1; CDR3 DNA: TGTGCCAGCAGCCAAGATTGGGGGACTAGCGGTCCCAATGAGCAGTTCTTC; CDR3 protein: CASSQDWGTSGPNEQFF
D gene: TRBD2; V gene: TRBV11-3; clone size: many; J gene: TRBJ2-1; CDR3 DNA: TGTGCCAGCAGCCCCGAGCGGGAACATGAGCAGTTCTTC; CDR3 protein: CASSPEREHEQFF
D gene: -; V gene: TRBV7-2; clone size: -; J gene: TRBJ1-5; CDR3 DNA: TGTGCCAGCAGCTTCGGTGGGTTTGGTCAGCTCCAGCATTTT; CDR3 protein: CASSFGGFGQLQHF
D gene: -; V gene: TRBV28; clone size: -; J gene: TRBJ1-2; CDR3 DNA: TGTGCCAGCAGTTTCATGTATGGCTACACCTTC; CDR3 protein: CASSFMYGYTF
D gene: TRBD2; V gene: TRBV28; clone size: many; J gene: TRBJ2-7; CDR3 DNA: TGTGCCAGCAGTTTATGGGAAAAGGGGACTAGTGGCGAGCAGTACTTC; CDR3 protein: CASSLWEKGTSGEQYF
D gene: -; V gene: TRBV12-3/TRBV12-4; clone size: -; J gene: TRBJ2-2; CDR3 DNA: TGTGCCAGCAGTTTAGAGGGAGAGGTGGTGGCCGGGGAGCTGTTTTTT; CDR3 protein: CASSLEGEVVAGELFF
D gene: -; V gene: TRBV6-1; clone size: few; J gene: TRBJ1-2; CDR3 DNA: TGTGCCAGCAGTGCTCGACAGGTTCCCGCTAATGGCTACACCTTC; CDR3 protein: CASSARQVPANGYTF
D gene: -; V gene: TRBV18; clone size: many; J gene: TRBJ1-5; CDR3 DNA: TGTGCCAGCTCAGGGGATGGCAATCAGCCCCAGCATTTT; CDR3 protein: CASSGDGNQPQHF
D gene: -; V gene: TRBV20-1; clone size: -; J gene: TRBJ2-1; CDR3 DNA: TGCAGTGCTAGAGATCTCGGGAATACCTACAATGAGCAGTTCTTC; CDR3 protein: CSARDLGNTYNEQFF
D gene: -; V gene: TRBV6-2/TRBV6-3; clone size: few; J gene: TRBJ2-5; CDR3 DNA: TGTGCCAGCAGTTACCCGAAGGCCTACCAAGAGACCCAGTACTTC; CDR3 protein: CASSYPKAYQETQYF
D gene: -; V gene: TRBV19; clone size: few; J gene: TRBJ2-7; CDR3 DNA: TGTGCCAGTAGTATCGGGGCCTACGAGCAGTACTTC; CDR3 protein: CASSIGAYEQYF
D gene: -; V gene: TRBV28; clone size: few; J gene: TRBJ1-5; CDR3 DNA: TGTGGGACTGGAATTCAGCCCCAGCATTTT; CDR3 protein: CGTGIQPQHF
D gene: TRBD1; V gene: TRBV5-5; clone size: many; J gene: TRBJ2-2; CDR3 DNA: TGTGCCAGCAGCCGCGCCCCGGGACAGCTATCGAACACCGGGGAGCTGTTTTTT; CDR3 protein: CASSRAPGQLSNTGELFF
D gene: -; V gene: TRBV20-1; clone size: -; J gene: TRBJ2-7; CDR3 DNA: TGCAGTGTAGGGAGGCCAGAGGACGAGCAGTACTTC; CDR3 protein: CSVGRPEDEQYF
D gene: -; V gene: TRBV12-3/TRBV12-4; clone size: many; J gene: TRBJ2-2; CDR3 DNA: TGTGCCAGCCAAGGTCCGACACGAACCGGGGAGCTGTTTTTT; CDR3 protein: CASQGPTRTGELFF
D gene: -; V gene: TRBV15; clone size: many; J gene: TRBJ2-3; CDR3 DNA: TGTGCCACCAGCAGGGGTCTGGAGAGGGACACAGATACGCAGTATTTT; CDR3 protein: CATSRGLERDTDTQYF
D gene: -; V gene: TRBV3-1; clone size: many; J gene: TRBJ2-7; CDR3 DNA: TGTGCCAGCAGCCAAGAGGGGTACGAGCAGTACTTC; CDR3 protein: CASSQEGYEQYF
D gene: -; V gene: TRBV28; clone size: -; J gene: TRBJ1-1; CDR3 DNA: TGTGCCAGCAGTCTGCACCAGGGTGCGGGCACTGAAGCTTTCTTT; CDR3 protein: CASSLHQGAGTEAFF
D gene: -; V gene: TRBV20-1; clone size: many; J gene: TRBJ2-3; CDR3 DNA: TGCAGTGCTCCCCCCCCGATTAGTTCGGATACGCAGTATTTT; CDR3 protein: CSAPPPISSDTQYF
D gene: -; V gene: TRBV2; clone size: -; J gene: TRBJ1-6; CDR3 DNA: TGTGCCAGCAGTGTCAAACAGGTTTATCTCGAATCACCCCTCCACTTT; CDR3 protein: CASSVKQVYLESPLHF
D gene: -; V gene: TRBV19; clone size: few; J gene: TRBJ1-5; CDR3 DNA: TGTGCCAGTAATCCGGCCGGATACAATCAGCCCCAGCATTTT; CDR3 protein: CASNPAGYNQPQHF
D gene: -; V gene: TRBV27; clone size: many; J gene: TRBJ2-3; CDR3 DNA: TGTGCCAGCAGTGCAGAACAGGGGCTTGGGGGGCTCACAGATACGCAGTATTTT; CDR3 protein: CASSAEQGLGGLTDTQYF
D gene: -; V gene: TRBV28; clone size: few; J gene: TRBJ1-1; CDR3 DNA: TGTGCCAGCAGCTTACCCCCCTCAGACACTGAAGCTTCCTTT; CDR3 protein: CASSLPPSDTEASF
D gene: -; V gene: TRBV28; clone size: many; J gene: TRBJ2-1; CDR3 DNA: TGTGCTAGCCGACAGCTAGGCAATGAGCAGTTCTTC; CDR3 protein: CASRQLGNEQFF
D gene: TRBD1; V gene: TRBV12-3/TRBV12-4; clone size: many; J gene: TRBJ2-5; CDR3 DNA: TGTGCCAGCAGTCGTCTACCGGGACAGCACCAAGAGACCCAGTACTTC; CDR3 protein: CASSRLPGQHQETQYF